This TCR beta chain comes out of a study of graft-versus-host responses after intestinal transplantation. Tissue from the graft was processed to free its intraepithelial and lamina propria lymphocytes. This CDR3 has 17 amino acids. From germline, CDR1 is SGHTA and CDR2 FQGNSA. With 1 base clipped from V and 4 bases from J, the junction kept 8 bases outside the gene matches. Some clones are missing from TCRdb's copy, which holds only in-frame ones; the method was immunoSEQ multiplex PCR. The sample holds around 15,000 clones, over 50% seen once. The TCR sequence derives from a human patient who received an intestinal transplant, so some T cells may come from the graft donor. The V and J genes are TRBV7-2 and TRBJ1-1; 11 bases fit TRBD1. The starting material was ileum tissue, obtained 524 days after transplant. The CDR3 protein is CASSLELLDRGRTEAFF. CDR3 DNA sequence: TGTGCCAGCAGCTTAGAACTCCTGGACAGGGGGCGCACTGAAGCTTTCTTT.